This record looks at one T cell receptor beta chain sequence and its context. This record belongs to a study of blood T cell repertoires in COVID-19. The V and J ends lost 4 bases and 3 bases respectively, with 15 bases between them. Germline V gives CDR1 SGHTA, CDR2 FQGNSA. The CDR3 loop spans 15 amino acids. TCRdb keeps only in-frame clones here, not all; method: immunoSEQ multiplex PCR. The data show 410,000 or so clones, 86% seen once. This TCR came from a woman younger than 45 with active or convalescent COVID-19. V gene TRBV7-2 combines with J gene TRBJ1-2, with a possible D match to TRBD1 (5 bases). Specimen: peripheral blood. CDR3 bases: TGTGCCAGCAGCTCGTTTGGTGGAGGGGACTATGGCTACACCTTC. It codes for CASSSFGGGDYGYTF.